The source of this T cell receptor (beta chain) is a study of blood T cell repertoires in COVID-19. At the level of the study: Sources were T cells, B-cell-depleted T cells, or PBMCs; the material itself was cDNA or gDNA.

The CDR3 runs 18 residues. V lost 1 base and J lost 0, with 17 bases in between. Germline assignment: CDR1 SGHVS and CDR2 FNYEAQ. This table comes from immunoSEQ multiplex PCR, and its TCRdb copy is limited to in-frame clones, with some not included. The sample lists 250,000 to 400,000 clones; approximately 89% were seen once. Recovered Cohort 3 donors showed two negative PCRs, clearance, or symptom resolution. The material sequenced was PBMCs or T cells enriched from blood (not recorded which). This clonotype originated in a woman in her 30s who had recovered from COVID-19. The chain uses TRBV7-6 and TRBJ2-3; D is possibly TRBD1 (6 bases). The CDR3 DNA is TGTGCCAGCAGCTTAGAAGGCAGGGGTATTCCTAGCACAGATACGCAGTATTTT. It is translated as CASSLEGRGIPSTDTQYF.